The T cell receptor beta chain under discussion was sequenced for a study of tumor-infiltrating lymphocytes in primary liver carcinoma. Study summary: Sequencing of the samples generated roughly 3.5 to 8 million productive TCRbeta reads, with similar yields across tissue types. General observations from the study: It was in tumors, not blood, that the top-250-clone fraction was significantly higher (p = 0.039). Tumor region pairs outstripped tumor-adjacent and tumor-blood pairs in overlap.

Germline CDR1 SGHNT, CDR2 YENEEA. The CDR3 has 16 amino acids. With regard to this clonotype: Its antigen remains unknown. At one end, the junction sequence differs from germline, possibly due to a read error.

Unsorted bulk tissue, about 17-34 mg of it, served as the source for co-extraction of RNA and DNA. Resecting the tumor surgically was how the patients' primary liver carcinoma was treated. Total RNA amounting to 450 to 500 ng was the source from which TCR beta cDNA was made with a constant-region primer. Generation of the TCR beta libraries relied on three nested multiplex PCR rounds using slightly modified ARM-PCR. Use of TRBV1-TRBV30 forward primers with a C-beta reverse primer characterized the first two PCR rounds, which lasted nine to eleven cycles each. TCRdb fed the multiplex PCR reads into MiXCR, producing one record per CDR3 protein. This table has 90,000 to 150,000 distinct CDR3 sequences, about two thirds appearing once.

This TCR was sampled from a woman aged 55 to 70 with primary liver carcinoma and hepatitis B virus infection. Sequenced: tumor-adjacent normal liver tissue. The chain has TRBV11-3 and TRBJ2-6, with a weak D call TRBD1 (5 bases). CDR3 bases: TGTGCCAGCGGCCCGAGGCAGGGAACTGGGGCCAACGCCCTGACCTTC. Its translation is CASGPRQGTGANALTF. The full variable domain, rest sourced from reference TRBV11-3 and TRBJ2-6, is EAGVVQSPRYKIIEKKQPVAFWCNPISGHNTLYWYLQNLGQGPELLIRYENEEAVDDSQLPKDRFSAERLKGVDSTLKIQPAELGDSAVYLCASGPRQGTGANALTFGAGSRLTVL.